This entry describes one T cell receptor (beta chain). Antigen specificity is unknown. V shed 5 bases and J shed 1 base, with 11 bases lying between them. The CDR3 totals 14 residues. From germline, CDR1 is LNHDA and CDR2 SQIVND (reference sequence). Generated by immunoSEQ multiplex PCR, the TCRdb table keeps only in-frame clones and is missing some. The sample consists of approximately 45,000 clones, 85% to 90% of them appearing once. This record belongs to a study of T cell responses to AZD1222 COVID-19 vaccine. Study findings and constraints: Donor demographics were predominantly white British with a female majority; clonal diversity may be underestimated. When two AZD1222 doses had been given, Spike-specific TCR breadth and depth rose. Spike as a whole was targeted by vaccine-associated CD4 TCRs, dominant at 160-218 and 743-854.

This sequence was found in an adult who received the AZD1222 COVID-19 vaccine. The rearrangement uses TRBV19 and TRBJ2-5; the D gene could be TRBD1 or TRBD2 (6 bases each). Sequenced here: peripheral blood, sampled 28 days after the second AZD1222 dose. CDR3 in amino acids: CASSPGGSQETQYF. CDR3 DNA: TGTGCCAGTAGTCCCGGGGGCAGCCAAGAGACCCAGTACTTC.